A single T cell receptor beta chain is shown here with its context. No antigen is known for it. The data belong to a study of response to subunit inactivated influenza vaccine. General study results and limits: Seasonal influenza vaccination, on each occasion, was suggested by the authors to recruit few new T cells.

In TCRdb, the RT-PCR reads were re-called with MiXCR into one record per CDR3 protein. The sample carries around 650,000 distinct CDR3 sequences, about 15% recorded once. Sequencing was performed on PBMCs from blood, taken 11 to 12 days after vaccination. The clonotype originates from a man aged 45 to 65 who received an inactivated influenza vaccine.

The DNA of the CDR3 is TGTGCCAGCAGCCAAGATTACGTAGGGAGCTCCTACGAGCAGTACTTC. As protein: CASSQDYVGSSYEQYF. The rearrangement joins TRBV3-1 to TRBJ2-7; weak D call: TRBD2 (5 bases). CDR3 length: 16 residues. Trimming cost V 0 bases and J 0 bases, with 12 bases left between them. The germline V gene encodes CDR1 LGHDT and CDR2 YNNKEL (reference sequence).